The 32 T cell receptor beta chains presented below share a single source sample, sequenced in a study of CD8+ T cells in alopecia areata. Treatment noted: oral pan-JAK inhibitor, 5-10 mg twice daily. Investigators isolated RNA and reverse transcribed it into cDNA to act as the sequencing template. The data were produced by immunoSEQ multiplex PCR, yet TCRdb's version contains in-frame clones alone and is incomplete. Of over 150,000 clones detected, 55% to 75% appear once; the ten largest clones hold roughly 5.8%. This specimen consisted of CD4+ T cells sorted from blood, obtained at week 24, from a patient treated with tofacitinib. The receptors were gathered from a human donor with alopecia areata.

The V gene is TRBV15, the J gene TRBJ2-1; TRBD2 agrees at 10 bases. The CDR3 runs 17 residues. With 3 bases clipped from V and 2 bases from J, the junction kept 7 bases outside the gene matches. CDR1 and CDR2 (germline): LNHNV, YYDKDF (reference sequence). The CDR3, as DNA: TGTGCCACCAGCAGTGTTCTAGCGGGAGCCCCCTACAATGAGCAGTTCTTC. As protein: CATSSVLAGAPYNEQFF.

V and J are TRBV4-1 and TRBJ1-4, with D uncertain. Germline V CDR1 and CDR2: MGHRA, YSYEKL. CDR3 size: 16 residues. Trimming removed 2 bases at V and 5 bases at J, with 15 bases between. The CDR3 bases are TGCGCCAGCAGCCAACCCACCCTCATAGGCAATGAAAAACTGTTTTTT. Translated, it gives CASSQPTLIGNEKLFF.

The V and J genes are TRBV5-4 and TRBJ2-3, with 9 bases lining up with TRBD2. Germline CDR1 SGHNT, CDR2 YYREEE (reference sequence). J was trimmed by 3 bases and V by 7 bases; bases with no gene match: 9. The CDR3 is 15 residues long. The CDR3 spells CASSGLAGETDTQYF. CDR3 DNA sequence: TGTGCCAGCTCGGGGTTAGCGGGAGAGACAGATACGCAGTATTTT. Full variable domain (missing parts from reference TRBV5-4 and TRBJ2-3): ETGVTQSPTHLIKTRGQQVTLRCSSQSGHNTVSWYQQALGQGPQFIFQYYREEENGRGNFPPRFSGLQFPNYSSELNVNALELDDSALYLCASSGLAGETDTQYFGPGTRLTVL.

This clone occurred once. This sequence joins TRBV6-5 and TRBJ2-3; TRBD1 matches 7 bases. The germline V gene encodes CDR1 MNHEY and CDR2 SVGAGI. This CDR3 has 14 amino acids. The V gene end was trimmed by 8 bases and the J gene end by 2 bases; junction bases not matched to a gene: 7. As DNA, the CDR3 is TGTGCCAGCGGGACCGGGACAGACACAGATACGCAGTATTTT. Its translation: CASGTGTDTDTQYF.

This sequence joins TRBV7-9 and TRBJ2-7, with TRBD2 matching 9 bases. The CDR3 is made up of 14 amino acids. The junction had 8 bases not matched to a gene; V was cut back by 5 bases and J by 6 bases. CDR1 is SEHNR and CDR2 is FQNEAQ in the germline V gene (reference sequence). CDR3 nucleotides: TGTGCCAGCAGCCTTAGCGGGAGTGACTCCGAGCAGTACTTC. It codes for CASSLSGSDSEQYF.

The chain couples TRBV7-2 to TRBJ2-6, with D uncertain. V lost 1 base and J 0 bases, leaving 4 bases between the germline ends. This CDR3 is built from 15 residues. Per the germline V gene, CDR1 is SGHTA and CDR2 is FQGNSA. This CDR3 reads CASSLVGSGANVLTF. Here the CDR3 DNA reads TGTGCCAGCAGCTTAGTAGGCTCTGGGGCCAACGTCCTGACTTTC. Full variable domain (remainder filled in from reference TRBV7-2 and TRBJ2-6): GAGVSQSPSNKVTEKGKDVELRCDPISGHTALYWYRQSLGQGLEFLIYFQGNSAPDKSGLPSDRFSAERTGGSVSTLTIQRTQQEDSAVYLCASSLVGSGANVLTFGAGSRLTVL.

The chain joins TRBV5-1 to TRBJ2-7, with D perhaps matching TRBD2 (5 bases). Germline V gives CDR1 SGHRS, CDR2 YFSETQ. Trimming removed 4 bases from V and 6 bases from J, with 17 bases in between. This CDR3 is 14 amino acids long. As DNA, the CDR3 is TGCGCCAGCAGCCGAGAAGTGGATGCGGGCGAGCAGTACTTC. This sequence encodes CASSREVDAGEQYF.

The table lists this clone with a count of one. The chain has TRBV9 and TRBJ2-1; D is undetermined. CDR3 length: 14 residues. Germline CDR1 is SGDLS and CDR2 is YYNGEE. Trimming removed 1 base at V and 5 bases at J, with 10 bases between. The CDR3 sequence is CASSVSSENNEQFF. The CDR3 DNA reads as TGTGCCAGCAGCGTATCCAGCGAGAACAATGAGCAGTTCTTC.

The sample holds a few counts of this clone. This CDR3 is CAIRSGGESEKLFF. CDR3 bases: TGTGCCATCAGGAGTGGGGGGGAGAGTGAAAAACTGTTTTTT. The chain links TRBV10-3 to TRBJ1-4, with a weak D call TRBD1 (5 bases). Trimming removed 6 bases at V and 7 bases at J, with 15 bases between. The CDR3 covers 14 residues. CDR1 and CDR2 from the germline V gene are ENHRY and SYGVKD.

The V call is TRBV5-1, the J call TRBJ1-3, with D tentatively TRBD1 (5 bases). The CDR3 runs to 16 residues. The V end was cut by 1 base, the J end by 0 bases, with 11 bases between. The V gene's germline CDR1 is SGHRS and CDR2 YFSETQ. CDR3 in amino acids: CASSLTTASSGNTIYF. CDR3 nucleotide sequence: TGCGCCAGCAGCTTGACGACAGCTTCCTCTGGAAACACCATATATTTT.

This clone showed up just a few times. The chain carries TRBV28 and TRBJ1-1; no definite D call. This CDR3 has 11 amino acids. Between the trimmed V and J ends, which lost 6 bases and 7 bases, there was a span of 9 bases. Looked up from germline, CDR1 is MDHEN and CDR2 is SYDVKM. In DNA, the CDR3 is TGTGCCAGCAGCGCCCCCCTTGAAGCTTTCTTT. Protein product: CASSAPLEAFF.

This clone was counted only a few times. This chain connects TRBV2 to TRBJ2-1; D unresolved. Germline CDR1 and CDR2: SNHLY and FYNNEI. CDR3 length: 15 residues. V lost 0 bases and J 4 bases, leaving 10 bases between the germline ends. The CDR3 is CASSEARVVYNEQFF. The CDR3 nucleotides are TGTGCCAGCAGTGAAGCTAGGGTTGTATACAATGAGCAGTTCTTC. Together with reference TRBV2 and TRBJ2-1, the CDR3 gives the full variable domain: EPEVTQTPSHQVTQMGQEVILRCVPISNHLYFYWYRQILGQKVEFLVSFYNNEISEKSEIFDDQFSVERPDGSNFTLKIRSTKLEDSAMYFCASSEARVVYNEQFFGPGTRLTVL.

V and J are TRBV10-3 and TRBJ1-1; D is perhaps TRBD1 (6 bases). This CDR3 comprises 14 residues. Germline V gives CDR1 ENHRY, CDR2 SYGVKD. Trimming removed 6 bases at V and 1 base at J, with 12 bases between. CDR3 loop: CAIRHRAGNTEAFF. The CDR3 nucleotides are TGTGCCATCAGGCACAGGGCAGGGAACACTGAAGCTTTCTTT.

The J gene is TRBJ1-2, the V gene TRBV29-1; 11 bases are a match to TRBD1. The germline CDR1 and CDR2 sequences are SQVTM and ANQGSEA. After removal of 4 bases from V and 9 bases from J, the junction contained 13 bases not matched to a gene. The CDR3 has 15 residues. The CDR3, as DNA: TGCAGCGTTGGTAACTGGCCGGGACAGGGGGATAGCTACACCTTC. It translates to CSVGNWPGQGDSYTF.

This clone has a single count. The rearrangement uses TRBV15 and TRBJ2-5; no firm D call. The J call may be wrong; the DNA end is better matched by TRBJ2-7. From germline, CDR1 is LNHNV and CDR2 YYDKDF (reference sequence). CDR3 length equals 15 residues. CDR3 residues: CATSREYSQSYEQYF. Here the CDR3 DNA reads TGTGCCACCAGCAGAGAATACTCTCAATCGTACGAGCAGTACTTC.

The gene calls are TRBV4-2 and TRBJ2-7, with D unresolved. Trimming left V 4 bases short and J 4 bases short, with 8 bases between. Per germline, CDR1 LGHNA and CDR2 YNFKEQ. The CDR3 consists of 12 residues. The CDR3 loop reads CASSLGRYEQYF. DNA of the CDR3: TGTGCCAGCAGCCTCGGGCGGTACGAGCAGTACTTC.

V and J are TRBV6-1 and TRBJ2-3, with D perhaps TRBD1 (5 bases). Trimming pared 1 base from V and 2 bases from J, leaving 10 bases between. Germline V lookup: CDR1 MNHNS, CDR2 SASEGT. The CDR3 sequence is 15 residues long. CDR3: CASSEEGLVTDTQYF. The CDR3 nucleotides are TGTGCCAGCAGTGAAGAGGGGCTAGTCACAGATACGCAGTATTTT.

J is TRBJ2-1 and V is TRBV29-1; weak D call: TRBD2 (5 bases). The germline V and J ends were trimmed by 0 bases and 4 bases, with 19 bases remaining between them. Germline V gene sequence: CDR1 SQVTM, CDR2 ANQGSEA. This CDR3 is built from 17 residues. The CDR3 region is CSVEDPVGERVYNEQFF. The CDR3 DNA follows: TGCAGCGTTGAAGATCCAGTCGGGGAGAGGGTATACAATGAGCAGTTCTTC.

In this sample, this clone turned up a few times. CDR3 loop: CASSVQDGMAQYF. The CDR3 DNA sequence: TGTGCCAGCAGCGTCCAGGACGGAATGGCCCAGTACTTC. The V gene is TRBV11-2, the J gene TRBJ2-5; D is unresolved. The germline V and J ends were trimmed by 5 bases and 9 bases, with 16 bases remaining between them. Germline CDR1 reads SGHAT; CDR2 reads FQNNGV. The CDR3 length is 13 residues. Variable domain in full (rest from reference TRBV11-2 and TRBJ2-5): EAGVAQSPRYKIIEKRQSVAFWCNPISGHATLYWYQQILGQGPKLLIQFQNNGVVDDSQLPKDRFSAERLKGVDSTLKIQPAKLEDSAVYLCASSVQDGMAQYFGPGTRLLVL.

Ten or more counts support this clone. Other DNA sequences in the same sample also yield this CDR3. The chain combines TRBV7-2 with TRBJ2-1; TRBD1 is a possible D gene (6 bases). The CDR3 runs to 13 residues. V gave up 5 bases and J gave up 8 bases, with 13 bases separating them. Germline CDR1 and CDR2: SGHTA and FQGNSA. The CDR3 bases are TGTGCCAGCAGCCCCGGACCAGGGGATGAGCAGTTCTTC. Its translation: CASSPGPGDEQFF. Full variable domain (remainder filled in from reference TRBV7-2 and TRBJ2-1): GAGVSQSPSNKVTEKGKDVELRCDPISGHTALYWYRQSLGQGLEFLIYFQGNSAPDKSGLPSDRFSAERTGGSVSTLTIQRTQQEDSAVYLCASSPGPGDEQFFGPGTRLTVL.

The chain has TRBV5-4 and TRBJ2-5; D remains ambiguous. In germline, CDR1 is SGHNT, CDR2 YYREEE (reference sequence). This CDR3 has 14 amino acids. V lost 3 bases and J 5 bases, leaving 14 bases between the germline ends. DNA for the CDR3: TGTGCCAGCAGCTCGGCAGACGGGCGGGAGACCCAGTACTTC. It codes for CASSSADGRETQYF. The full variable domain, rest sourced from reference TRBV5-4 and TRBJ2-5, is ETGVTQSPTHLIKTRGQQVTLRCSSQSGHNTVSWYQQALGQGPQFIFQYYREEENGRGNFPPRFSGLQFPNYSSELNVNALELDDSALYLCASSSADGRETQYFGPGTRLLVL.

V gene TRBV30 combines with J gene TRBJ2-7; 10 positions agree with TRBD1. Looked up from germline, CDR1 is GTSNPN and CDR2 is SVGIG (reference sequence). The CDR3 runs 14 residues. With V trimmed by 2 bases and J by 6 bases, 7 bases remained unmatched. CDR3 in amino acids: CAWSSLDRGSEQYF. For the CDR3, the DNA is TGTGCCTGGAGTAGTTTGGACAGGGGGTCCGAGCAGTACTTC.

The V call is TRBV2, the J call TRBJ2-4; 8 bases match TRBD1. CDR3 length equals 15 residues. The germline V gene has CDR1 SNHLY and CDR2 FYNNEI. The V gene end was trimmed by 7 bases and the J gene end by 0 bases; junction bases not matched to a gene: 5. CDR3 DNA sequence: TGTGCCAGCACCACAGGGGGGCTAGCCAAAAACATTCAGTACTTC. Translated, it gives CASTTGGLAKNIQYF.

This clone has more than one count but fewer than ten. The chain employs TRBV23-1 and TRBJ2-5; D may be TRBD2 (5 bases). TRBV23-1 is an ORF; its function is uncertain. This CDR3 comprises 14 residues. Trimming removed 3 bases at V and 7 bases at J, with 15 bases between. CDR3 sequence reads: CASSQRPSRGTQYF. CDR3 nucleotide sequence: TGCGCCAGCAGTCAGCGTCCCAGTCGGGGGACCCAGTACTTC.

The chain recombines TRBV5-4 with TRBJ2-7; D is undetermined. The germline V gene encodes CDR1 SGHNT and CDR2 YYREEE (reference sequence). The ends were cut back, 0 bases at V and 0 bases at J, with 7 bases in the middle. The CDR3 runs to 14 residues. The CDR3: CASSLDHDSYEQYF. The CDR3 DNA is TGTGCCAGCAGCTTGGACCACGACTCCTACGAGCAGTACTTC.

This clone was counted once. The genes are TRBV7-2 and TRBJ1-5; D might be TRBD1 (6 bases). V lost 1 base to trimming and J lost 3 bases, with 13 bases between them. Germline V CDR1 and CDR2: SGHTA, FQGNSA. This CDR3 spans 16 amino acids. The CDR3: CASSLGSGATNQPQHF. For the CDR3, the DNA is TGTGCCAGCAGCTTAGGATCAGGGGCCACCAATCAGCCCCAGCATTTT.

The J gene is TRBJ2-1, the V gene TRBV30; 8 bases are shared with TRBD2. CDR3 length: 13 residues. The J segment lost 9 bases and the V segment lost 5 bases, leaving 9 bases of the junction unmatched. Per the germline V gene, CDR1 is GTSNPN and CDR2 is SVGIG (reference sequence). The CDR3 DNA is TGTGCCTGGGAGCCAGCGGGGGCTTCTGAGCAGTTCTTC. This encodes CAWEPAGASEQFF.

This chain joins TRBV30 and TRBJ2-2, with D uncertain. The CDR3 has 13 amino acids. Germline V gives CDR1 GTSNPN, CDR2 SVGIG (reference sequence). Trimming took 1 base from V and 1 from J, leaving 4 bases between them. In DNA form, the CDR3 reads TGTGCCTGGAGTGGGCTGAACACCGGGGAGCTGTTTTTT. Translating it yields CAWSGLNTGELFF.

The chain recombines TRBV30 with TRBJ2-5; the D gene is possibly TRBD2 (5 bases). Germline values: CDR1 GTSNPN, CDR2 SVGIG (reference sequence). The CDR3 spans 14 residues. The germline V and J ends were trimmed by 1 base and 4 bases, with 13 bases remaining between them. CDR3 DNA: TGTGCCTGGAGTGCAGCAACTAGACTAGAGACCCAGTACTTC. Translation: CAWSAATRLETQYF.

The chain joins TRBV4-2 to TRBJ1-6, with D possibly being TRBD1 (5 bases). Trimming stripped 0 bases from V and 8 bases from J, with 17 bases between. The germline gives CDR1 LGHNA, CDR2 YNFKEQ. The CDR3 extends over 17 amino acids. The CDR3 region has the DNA TGTGCCAGCAGCCAAGAAGGGGCTGGGGGAGGAGATTCACCCCTCCACTTT. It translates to CASSQEGAGGGDSPLHF.

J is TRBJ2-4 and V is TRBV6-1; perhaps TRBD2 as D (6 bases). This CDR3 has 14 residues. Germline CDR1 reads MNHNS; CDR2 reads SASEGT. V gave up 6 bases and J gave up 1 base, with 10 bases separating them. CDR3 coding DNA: TGTGCCAGCAGGGTGGAGGGGGCCAAAAACATTCAGTACTTC. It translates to CASRVEGAKNIQYF.

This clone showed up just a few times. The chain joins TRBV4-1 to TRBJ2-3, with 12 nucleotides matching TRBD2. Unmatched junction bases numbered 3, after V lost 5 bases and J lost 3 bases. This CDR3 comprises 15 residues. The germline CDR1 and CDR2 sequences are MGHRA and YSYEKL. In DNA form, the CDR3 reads TGCGCCAGCAGCGATCTAGCGGGAGGGACAGATACGCAGTATTTT. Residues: CASSDLAGGTDTQYF.